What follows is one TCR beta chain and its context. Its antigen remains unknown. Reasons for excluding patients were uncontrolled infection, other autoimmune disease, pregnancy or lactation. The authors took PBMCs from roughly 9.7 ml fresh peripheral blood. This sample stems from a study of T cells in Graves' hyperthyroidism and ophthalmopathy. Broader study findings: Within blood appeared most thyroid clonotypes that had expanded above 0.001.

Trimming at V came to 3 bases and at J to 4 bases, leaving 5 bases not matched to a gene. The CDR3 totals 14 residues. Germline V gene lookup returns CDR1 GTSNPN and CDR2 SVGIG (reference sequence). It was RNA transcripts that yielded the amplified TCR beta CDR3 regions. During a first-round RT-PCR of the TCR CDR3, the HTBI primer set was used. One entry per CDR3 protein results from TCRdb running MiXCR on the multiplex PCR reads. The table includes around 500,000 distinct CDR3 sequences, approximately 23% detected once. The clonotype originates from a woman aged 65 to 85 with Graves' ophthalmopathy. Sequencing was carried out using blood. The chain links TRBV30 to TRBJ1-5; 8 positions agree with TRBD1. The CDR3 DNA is TGTGCCTGGAGACAGGGGGGTGATAATCAGCCCCAGCATTTT. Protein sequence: CAWRQGGDNQPQHF.